These 5 T cell receptor beta chains share one sample of origin, sequenced in a study of identical twins. TCRdb analysed the 5' RACE reads with MiXCR anew, one entry per CDR3 protein. The sample lists under 1 million distinct CDR3 sequences; over 9% were seen once. These records were also assigned to another study, of yellow fever vaccine responses in identical twins.

The sequenced sample was PBMCs. The receptors were sampled from a woman aged 18-35 years in good health.

The chain couples TRBV11-2 to TRBJ1-4, with D perhaps TRBD1 (6 bases). Trimming took off 6 bases at V and 8 bases at J, with 10 bases between the two ends. The CDR3 is made up of 12 amino acids. Germline CDR1 and CDR2: SGHAT and FQNNGV. The CDR3 bases are TGTGCCAGCAGTCTTGGACAGGAAAAACTGTTTTTT. This translates into CASSLGQEKLFF.

On this clonotype itself: A read error may produce the germline difference seen at one junction end. The rearrangement uses TRBV20-1 and TRBJ1-6; D perhaps matches TRBD1 (6 bases). The CDR3 has 17 amino acids. CDR1 and CDR2 (germline): DFQATT, SNEGSKA (reference sequence). The CDR3 is CCARKISDRTYNSPLHF. The CDR3 nucleotides are TGCTGTGCTAGAAAGATTTCCGACAGGACCTATAATTCACCCCTCCACTTT.

The genes are TRBV28 and TRBJ1-6; 7 nucleotides agree with TRBD1. J gave up 9 bases and V 4 bases, and 6 bases lay outside the gene matches. CDR1 is MDHEN, CDR2 SYDVKM, per germline. The length of the CDR3 is 14 residues. CDR3 region: CASSSTGTFSPLHF. The CDR3 nucleotides are TGTGCCAGCAGTTCGACAGGGACATTTTCACCCCTCCACTTT.

This clonotype has just a few counts. J is TRBJ2-3 and V is TRBV12-3 or TRBV12-4; perhaps TRBD2 as D (5 bases). Trimming cost V 6 bases and J 7 bases, with 11 bases left between them. The CDR3 length is 12 residues. The CDR3 loop reads CASRAREYTQYF. For the CDR3, the DNA is TGTGCCAGCAGAGCACGGGAATATACGCAGTATTTT.

This clonotype has just a few counts. The V and J genes are TRBV10-3 and TRBJ2-1, with TRBD2 matching 10 bases. The V gene's germline CDR1 is ENHRY and CDR2 SYGVKD. The trim removed 0 bases at V and 1 base at J, leaving 12 bases unmatched. There are 20 residues in the CDR3. CDR3 in amino acids: CAISESTVAGGVGSYNEQFF. As DNA, the CDR3 is TGTGCCATCAGTGAGTCGACAGTAGCGGGAGGAGTCGGGTCCTACAATGAGCAGTTCTTC.